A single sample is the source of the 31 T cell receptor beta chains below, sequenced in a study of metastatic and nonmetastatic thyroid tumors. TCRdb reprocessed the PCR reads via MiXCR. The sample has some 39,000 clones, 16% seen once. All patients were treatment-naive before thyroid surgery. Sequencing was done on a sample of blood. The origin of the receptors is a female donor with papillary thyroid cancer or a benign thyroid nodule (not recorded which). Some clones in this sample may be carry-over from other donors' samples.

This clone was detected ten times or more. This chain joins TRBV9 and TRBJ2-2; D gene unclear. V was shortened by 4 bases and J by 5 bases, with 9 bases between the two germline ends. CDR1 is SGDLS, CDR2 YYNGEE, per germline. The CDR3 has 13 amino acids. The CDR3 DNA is TGTGCCAGCAGCCGCCGCTCGACCGGGGAGCTGTTTTTT. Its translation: CASSRRSTGELFF.

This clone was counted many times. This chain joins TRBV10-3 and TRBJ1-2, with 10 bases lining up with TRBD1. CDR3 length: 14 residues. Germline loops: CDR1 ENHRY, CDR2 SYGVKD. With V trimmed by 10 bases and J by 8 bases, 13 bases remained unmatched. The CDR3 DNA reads TGTGCCACCCTAGTAACCGGGACAGGGGAAGGCTACACCTTC. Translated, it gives CATLVTGTGEGYTF.

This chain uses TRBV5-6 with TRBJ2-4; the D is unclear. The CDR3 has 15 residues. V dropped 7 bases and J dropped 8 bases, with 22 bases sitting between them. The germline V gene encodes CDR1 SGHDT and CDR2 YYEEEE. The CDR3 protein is CASSPGGFTWDIQYF. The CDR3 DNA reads TGTGCCAGCTCTCCCGGTGGTTTTACATGGGACATTCAGTACTTC.

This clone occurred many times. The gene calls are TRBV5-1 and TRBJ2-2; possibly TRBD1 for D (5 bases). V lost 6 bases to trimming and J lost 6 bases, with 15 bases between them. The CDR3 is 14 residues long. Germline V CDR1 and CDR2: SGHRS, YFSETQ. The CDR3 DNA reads TGCGCCAGCACCCGGCAGGGTGAAGCCGGGGAGCTGTTTTTT. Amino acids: CASTRQGEAGELFF.

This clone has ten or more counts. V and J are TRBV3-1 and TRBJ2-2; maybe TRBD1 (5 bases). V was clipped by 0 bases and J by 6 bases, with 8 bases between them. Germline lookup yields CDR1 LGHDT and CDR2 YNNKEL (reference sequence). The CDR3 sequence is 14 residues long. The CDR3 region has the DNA TGTGCCAGCAGCCAAGAAGGGGTCGCCGGGGAGCTGTTTTTT. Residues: CASSQEGVAGELFF.

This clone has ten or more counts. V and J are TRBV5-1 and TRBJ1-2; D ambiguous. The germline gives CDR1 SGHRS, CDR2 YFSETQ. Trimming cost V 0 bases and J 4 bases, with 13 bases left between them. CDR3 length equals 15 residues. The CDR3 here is CASSLGAAGSYGYTF. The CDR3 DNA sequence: TGCGCCAGCAGCTTGGGTGCCGCGGGGTCCTATGGCTACACCTTC.

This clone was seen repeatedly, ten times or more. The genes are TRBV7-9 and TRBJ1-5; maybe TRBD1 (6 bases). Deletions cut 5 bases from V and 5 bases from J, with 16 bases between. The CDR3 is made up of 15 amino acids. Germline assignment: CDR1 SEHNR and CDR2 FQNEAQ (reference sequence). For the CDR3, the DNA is TGTGCCAGCAGCCAAGGGGTGGGGGGCCATCAGCCCCAGCATTTT. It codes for CASSQGVGGHQPQHF.

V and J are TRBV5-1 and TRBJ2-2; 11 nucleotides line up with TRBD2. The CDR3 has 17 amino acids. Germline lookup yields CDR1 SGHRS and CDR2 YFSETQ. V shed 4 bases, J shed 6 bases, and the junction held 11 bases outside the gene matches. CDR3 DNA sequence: TGCGCCAGCAGCCGCCTGACTAGCGGGATAATCTCCGGGGAGCTGTTTTTT. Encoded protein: CASSRLTSGIISGELFF.

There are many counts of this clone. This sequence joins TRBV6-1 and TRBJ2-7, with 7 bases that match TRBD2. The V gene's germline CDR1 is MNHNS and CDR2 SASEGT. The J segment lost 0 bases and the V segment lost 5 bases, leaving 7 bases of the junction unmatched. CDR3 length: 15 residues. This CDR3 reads CASSMLAATSYEQYF. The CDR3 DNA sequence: TGTGCCAGCAGTATGCTAGCGGCTACCTCCTACGAGCAGTACTTC.

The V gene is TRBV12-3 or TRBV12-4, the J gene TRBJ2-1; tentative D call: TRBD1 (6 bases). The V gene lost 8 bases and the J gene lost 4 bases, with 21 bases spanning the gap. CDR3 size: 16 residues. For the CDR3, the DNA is TGTGCCAGCGCAGGGGTTGGTTATTCGAGATACAATGAGCAGTTCTTC. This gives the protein CASAGVGYSRYNEQFF.

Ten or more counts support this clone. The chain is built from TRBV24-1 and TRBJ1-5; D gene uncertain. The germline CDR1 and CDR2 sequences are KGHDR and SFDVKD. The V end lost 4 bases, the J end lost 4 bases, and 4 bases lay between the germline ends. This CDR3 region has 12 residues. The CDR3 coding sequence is TGTGCCACCAGTGACGAAAATCAGCCCCAGCATTTT. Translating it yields CATSDENQPQHF.

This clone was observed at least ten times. CDR3 sequence: CASSLQKEGDGYTF. The CDR3 DNA reads TGTGCCAGCTCACTCCAGAAGGAGGGAGATGGCTACACCTTC. The gene calls are TRBV18 and TRBJ1-2, with D unclear. Germline-derived CDR1 and CDR2 are KGHSH and LQKENI. Trimming removed 4 bases at V and 6 bases at J, with 15 bases between. This CDR3 contains 14 residues.

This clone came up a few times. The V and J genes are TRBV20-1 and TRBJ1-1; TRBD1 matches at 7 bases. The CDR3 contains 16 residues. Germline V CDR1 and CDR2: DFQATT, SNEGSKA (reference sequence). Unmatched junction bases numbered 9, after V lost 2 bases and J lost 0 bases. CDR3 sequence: CSARKRGRGVNTEAFF. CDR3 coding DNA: TGCAGTGCTAGAAAGAGGGGGCGAGGGGTGAACACTGAAGCTTTCTTT.

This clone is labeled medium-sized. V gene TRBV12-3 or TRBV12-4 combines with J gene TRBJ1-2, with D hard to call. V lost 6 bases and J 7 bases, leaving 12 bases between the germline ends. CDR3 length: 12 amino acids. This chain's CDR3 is CASSTTSAGYTF. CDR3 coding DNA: TGTGCCAGCAGCACAACGTCGGCTGGCTACACCTTC.

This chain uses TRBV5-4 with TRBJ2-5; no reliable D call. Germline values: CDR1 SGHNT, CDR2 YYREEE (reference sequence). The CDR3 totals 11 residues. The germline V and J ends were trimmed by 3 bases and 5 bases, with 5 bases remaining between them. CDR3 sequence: CASSSRETQYF. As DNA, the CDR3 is TGTGCCAGCAGCTCTAGGGAGACCCAGTACTTC. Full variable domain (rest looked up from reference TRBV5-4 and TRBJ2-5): ETGVTQSPTHLIKTRGQQVTLRCSSQSGHNTVSWYQQALGQGPQFIFQYYREEENGRGNFPPRFSGLQFPNYSSELNVNALELDDSALYLCASSSRETQYFGPGTRLLVL.

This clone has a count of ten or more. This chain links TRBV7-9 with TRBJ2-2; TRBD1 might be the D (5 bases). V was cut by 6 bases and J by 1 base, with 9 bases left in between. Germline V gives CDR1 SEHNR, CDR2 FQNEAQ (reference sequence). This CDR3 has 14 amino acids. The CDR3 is CASSFDRNTGELFF. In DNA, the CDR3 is TGTGCCAGCAGTTTCGACAGGAACACCGGGGAGCTGTTTTTT.

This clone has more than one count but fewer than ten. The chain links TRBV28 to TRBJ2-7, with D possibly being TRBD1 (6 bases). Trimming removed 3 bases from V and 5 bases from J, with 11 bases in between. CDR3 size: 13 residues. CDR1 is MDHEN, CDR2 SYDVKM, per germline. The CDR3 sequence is CASSFGQIHEQYF. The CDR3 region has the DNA TGTGCCAGCAGTTTTGGACAGATCCACGAGCAGTACTTC.

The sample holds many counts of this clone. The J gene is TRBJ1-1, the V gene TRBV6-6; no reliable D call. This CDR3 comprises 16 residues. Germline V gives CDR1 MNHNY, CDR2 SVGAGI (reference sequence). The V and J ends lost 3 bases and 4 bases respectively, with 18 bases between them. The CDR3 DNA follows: TGTGCCAGCAGTTATTGGGGAGGCGGTGGGAGCACTGAAGCTTTCTTT. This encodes CASSYWGGGGSTEAFF.

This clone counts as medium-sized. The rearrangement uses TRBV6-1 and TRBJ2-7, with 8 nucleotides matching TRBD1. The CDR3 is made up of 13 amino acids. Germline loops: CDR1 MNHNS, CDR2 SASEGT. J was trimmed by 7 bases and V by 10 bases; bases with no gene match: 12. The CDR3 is CATRDRLPWEQYF. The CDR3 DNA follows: TGTGCCACCCGGGACAGGCTTCCTTGGGAGCAGTACTTC.

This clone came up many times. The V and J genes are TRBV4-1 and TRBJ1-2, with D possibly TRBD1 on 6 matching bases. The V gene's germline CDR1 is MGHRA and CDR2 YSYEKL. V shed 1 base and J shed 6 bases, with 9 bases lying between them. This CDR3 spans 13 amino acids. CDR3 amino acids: CASSQAPGDGYTF. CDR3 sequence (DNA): TGCGCCAGCAGCCAAGCCCCAGGGGATGGCTACACCTTC.

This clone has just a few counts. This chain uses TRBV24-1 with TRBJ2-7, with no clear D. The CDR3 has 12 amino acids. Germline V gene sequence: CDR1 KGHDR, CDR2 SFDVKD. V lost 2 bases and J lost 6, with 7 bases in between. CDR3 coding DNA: TGTGCCACCAGTGATTACCTCTCCGAGCAGTACTTC. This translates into CATSDYLSEQYF.

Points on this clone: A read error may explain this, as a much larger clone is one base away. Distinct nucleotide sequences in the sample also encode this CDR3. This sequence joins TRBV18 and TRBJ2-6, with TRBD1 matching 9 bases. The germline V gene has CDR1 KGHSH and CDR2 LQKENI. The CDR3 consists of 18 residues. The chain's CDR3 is CASSPPGQGVPGANVLTF. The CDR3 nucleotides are TGTGCCAGCTCCCCACCGGGACAGGGTGTACCTGGGGCCAACGTCCTGACTTTC.

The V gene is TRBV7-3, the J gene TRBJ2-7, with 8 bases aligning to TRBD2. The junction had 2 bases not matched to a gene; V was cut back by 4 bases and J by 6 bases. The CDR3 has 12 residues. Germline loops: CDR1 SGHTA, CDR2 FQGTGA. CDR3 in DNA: TGTGCCAGCAGCTCCGGGACTAGCGAGCAGTACTTC. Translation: CASSSGTSEQYF.

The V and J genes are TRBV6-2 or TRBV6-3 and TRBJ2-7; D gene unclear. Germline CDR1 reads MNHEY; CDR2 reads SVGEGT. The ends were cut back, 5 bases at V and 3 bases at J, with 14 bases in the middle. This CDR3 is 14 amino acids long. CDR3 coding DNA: TGTGCCAGCAGTGCACAGAGAGGATACTACGAGCAGTACTTC. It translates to CASSAQRGYYEQYF.

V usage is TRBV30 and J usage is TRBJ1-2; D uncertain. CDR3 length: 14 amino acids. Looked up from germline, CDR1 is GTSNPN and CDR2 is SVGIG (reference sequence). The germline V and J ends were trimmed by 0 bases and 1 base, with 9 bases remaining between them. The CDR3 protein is CAWSVPRYNYGYTF. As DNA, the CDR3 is TGTGCCTGGAGTGTACCGCGCTATAACTATGGCTACACCTTC.

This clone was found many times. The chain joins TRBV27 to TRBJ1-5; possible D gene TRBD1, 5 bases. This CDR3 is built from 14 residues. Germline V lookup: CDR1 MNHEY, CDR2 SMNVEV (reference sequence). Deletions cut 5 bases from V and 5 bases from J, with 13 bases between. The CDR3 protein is CASSPNRGDQPQHF. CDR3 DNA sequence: TGTGCCAGCAGTCCGAATAGGGGAGATCAGCCCCAGCATTTT.

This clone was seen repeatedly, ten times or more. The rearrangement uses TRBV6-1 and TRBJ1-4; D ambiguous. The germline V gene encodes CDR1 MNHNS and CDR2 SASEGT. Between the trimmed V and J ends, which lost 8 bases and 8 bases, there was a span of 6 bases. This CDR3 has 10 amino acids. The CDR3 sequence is CASLREKLFF. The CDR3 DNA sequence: TGTGCCAGCCTTCGCGAAAAACTGTTTTTT.

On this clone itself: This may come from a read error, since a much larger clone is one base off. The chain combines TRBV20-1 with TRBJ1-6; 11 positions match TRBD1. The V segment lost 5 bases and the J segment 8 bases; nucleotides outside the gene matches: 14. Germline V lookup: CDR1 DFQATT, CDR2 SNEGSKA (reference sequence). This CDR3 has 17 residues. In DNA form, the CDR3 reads TGCAGTGCTCTGGACAGGGGGCGGTGGGGAGAGCATTCACCCCTCCACTTT. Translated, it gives CSALDRGRWGEHSPLHF.

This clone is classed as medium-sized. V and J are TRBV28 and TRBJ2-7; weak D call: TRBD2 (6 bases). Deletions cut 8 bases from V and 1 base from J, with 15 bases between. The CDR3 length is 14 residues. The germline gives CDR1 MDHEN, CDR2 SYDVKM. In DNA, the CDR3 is TGTGCCAGCTCCTGGGGACTGCCTTCCTACGAGCAGTACTTC. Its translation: CASSWGLPSYEQYF.

The CDR3 sequence is CASSSGRAEHTGELFF. DNA of the CDR3: TGCGCCAGCAGCTCCGGCAGGGCGGAGCACACCGGGGAGCTGTTTTTT. The rearrangement links TRBV5-1 to TRBJ2-2, with D perhaps matching TRBD1 (5 bases). V was trimmed by 3 bases and J by 3 bases, leaving 15 bases between them. The germline gives CDR1 SGHRS, CDR2 YFSETQ. The CDR3 contains 16 residues.

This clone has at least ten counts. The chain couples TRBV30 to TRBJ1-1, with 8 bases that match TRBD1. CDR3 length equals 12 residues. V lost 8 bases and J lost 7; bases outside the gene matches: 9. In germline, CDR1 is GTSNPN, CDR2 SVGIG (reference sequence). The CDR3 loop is CARGQGGCEAFF. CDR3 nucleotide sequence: TGTGCCCGCGGACAGGGAGGGTGTGAAGCTTTCTTT. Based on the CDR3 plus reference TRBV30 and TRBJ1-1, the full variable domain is SQTIHQWPATLVQPVGSPLSLECTVEGTSNPNLYWYRQAAGRGLQLLFYSVGIGQISSEVPQNLSASRPQDRQFILSSKKLLLSDSGFYLCARGQGGCEAFFGQGTRLTVV.